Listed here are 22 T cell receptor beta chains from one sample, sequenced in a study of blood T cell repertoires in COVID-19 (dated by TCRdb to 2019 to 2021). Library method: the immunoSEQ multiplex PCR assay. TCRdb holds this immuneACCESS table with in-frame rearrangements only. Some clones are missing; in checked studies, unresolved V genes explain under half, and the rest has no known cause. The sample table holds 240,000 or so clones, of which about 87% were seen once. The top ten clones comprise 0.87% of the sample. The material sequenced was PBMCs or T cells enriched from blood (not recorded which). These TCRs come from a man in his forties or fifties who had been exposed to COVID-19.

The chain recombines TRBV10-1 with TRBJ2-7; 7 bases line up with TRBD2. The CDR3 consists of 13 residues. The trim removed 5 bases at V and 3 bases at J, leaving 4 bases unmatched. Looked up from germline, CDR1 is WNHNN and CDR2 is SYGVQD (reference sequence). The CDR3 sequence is CASSLGRVYEQYV. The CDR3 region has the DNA TGCGCCAGCAGTTTGGGGAGGGTCTACGAGCAGTACGTC.

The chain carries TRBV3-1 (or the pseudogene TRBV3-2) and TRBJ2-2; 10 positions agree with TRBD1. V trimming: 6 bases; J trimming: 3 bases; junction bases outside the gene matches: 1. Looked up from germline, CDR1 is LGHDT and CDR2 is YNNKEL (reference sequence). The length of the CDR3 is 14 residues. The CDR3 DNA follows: TGTGCCAGCAGGGGGACAGGGGACACCGGGGAGCTGTTTTTT. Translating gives CASRGTGDTGELFF.

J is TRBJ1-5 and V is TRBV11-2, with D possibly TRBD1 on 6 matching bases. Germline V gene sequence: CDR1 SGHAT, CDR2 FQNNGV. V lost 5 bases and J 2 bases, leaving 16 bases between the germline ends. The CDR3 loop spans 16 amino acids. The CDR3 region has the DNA TGTGCCAGCAGCCCCGGGACATCGGTCGGCAATCAGCCCCAGCATTTT. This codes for CASSPGTSVGNQPQHF.

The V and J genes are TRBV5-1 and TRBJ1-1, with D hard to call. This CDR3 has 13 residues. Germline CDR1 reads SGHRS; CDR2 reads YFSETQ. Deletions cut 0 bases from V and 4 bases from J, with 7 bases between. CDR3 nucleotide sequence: TGCGCCAGCAGCTTGGGAACGCGCACTGAAGCTTTCTTT. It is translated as CASSLGTRTEAFF.

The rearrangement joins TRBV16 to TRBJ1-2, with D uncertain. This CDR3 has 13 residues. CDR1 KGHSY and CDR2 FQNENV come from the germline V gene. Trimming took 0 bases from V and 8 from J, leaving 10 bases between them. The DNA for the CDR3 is TGTGCCAGCAGCCAATCTCTTCTGGGCGGCTACACCTTC. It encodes CASSQSLLGGYTF.

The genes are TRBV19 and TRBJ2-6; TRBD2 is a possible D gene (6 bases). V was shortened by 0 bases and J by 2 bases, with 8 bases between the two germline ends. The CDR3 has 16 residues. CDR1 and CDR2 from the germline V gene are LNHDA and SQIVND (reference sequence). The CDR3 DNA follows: TGTGCCAGTAGTATAGAGTCGGGGGCTGGGGCCAACGTCCTGACTTTC. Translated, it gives CASSIESGAGANVLTF.

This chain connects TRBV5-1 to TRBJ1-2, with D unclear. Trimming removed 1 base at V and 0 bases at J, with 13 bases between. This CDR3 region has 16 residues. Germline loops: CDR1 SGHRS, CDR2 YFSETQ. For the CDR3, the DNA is TGCGCCAGCAGCTTGATAAGCGCCAGTGCTAACTATGGCTACACCTTC. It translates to CASSLISASANYGYTF.

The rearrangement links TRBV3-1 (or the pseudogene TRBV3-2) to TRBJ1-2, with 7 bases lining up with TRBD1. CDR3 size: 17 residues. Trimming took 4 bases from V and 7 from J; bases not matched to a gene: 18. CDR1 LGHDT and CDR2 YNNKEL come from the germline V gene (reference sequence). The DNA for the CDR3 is TGTGCCAGCAGCCGAAGACAGGGAAGAGATCCGGTCGGTGGCTACACCTTC. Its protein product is CASSRRQGRDPVGGYTF.

CDR3 region: CASSLSGAGGYTF. DNA of the CDR3: TGTGCCAGCAGTTTATCAGGGGCGGGCGGCTACACCTTC. The chain links TRBV28 to TRBJ1-2; weak D call: TRBD1 (6 bases). Germline V gene lookup returns CDR1 MDHEN and CDR2 SYDVKM. V lost 1 base, J lost 8 bases, and 11 bases lay in between. The CDR3 is 13 residues long.

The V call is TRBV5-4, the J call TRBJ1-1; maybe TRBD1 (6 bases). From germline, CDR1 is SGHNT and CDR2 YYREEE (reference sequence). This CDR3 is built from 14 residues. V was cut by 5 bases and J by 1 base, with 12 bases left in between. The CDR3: CASRRGAENTEAFF. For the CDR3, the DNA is TGTGCCAGCAGACGGGGGGCAGAGAACACTGAAGCTTTCTTT. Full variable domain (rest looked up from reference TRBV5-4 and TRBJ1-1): ETGVTQSPTHLIKTRGQQVTLRCSSQSGHNTVSWYQQALGQGPQFIFQYYREEENGRGNFPPRFSGLQFPNYSSELNVNALELDDSALYLCASRRGAENTEAFFGQGTRLTVV.

For the CDR3, the DNA is TGTGCCAGTAGAGGGACTAGCGGGGGGGCCCCGGATACGCAGTATTTT. Translated: CASRGTSGGAPDTQYF. The rearrangement joins TRBV19 to TRBJ2-3; 16 positions agree with TRBD2. The V and J ends lost 6 bases and 6 bases, in that order; junction bases with no gene match: 6. Germline CDR1 is LNHDA and CDR2 is SQIVND (reference sequence). The CDR3 is 16 residues long.

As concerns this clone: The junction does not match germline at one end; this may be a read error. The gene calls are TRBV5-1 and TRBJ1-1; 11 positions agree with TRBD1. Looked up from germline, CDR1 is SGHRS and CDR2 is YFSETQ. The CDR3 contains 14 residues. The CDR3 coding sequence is TGCGCCACCAGCGGGGGGACAGGGGGCACTGAAGCTTTCTTT. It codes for CATSGGTGGTEAFF.

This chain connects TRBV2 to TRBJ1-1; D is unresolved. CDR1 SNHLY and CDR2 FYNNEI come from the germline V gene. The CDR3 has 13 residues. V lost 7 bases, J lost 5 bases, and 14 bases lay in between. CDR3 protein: CASNWAGKTEAFF. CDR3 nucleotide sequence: TGTGCCAGCAACTGGGCAGGAAAAACTGAAGCTTTCTTT. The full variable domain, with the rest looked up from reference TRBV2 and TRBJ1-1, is EPEVTQTPSHQVTQMGQEVILRCVPISNHLYFYWYRQILGQKVEFLVSFYNNEISEKSEIFDDQFSVERPDGSNFTLKIRSTKLEDSAMYFCASNWAGKTEAFFGQGTRLTVV.

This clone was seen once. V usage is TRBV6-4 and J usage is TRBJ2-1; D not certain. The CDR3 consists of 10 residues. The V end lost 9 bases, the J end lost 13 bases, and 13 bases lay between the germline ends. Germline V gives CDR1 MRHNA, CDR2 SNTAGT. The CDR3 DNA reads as TGTGCCAGTCTAGTCGGTTTCCAGTTCTTC. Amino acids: CASLVGFQFF.

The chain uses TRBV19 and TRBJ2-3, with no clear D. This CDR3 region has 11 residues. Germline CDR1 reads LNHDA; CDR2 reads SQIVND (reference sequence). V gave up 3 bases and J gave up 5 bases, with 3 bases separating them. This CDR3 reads CASSIRDTQYF. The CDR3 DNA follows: TGTGCCAGTAGTATCCGAGATACGCAGTATTTT.

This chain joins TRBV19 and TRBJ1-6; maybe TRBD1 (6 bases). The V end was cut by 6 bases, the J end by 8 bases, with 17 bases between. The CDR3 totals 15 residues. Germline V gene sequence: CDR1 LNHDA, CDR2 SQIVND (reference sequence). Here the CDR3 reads CASRDPDRTDSPLHF. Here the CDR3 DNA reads TGTGCCAGTAGGGACCCAGACAGGACGGATTCACCCCTCCACTTT.

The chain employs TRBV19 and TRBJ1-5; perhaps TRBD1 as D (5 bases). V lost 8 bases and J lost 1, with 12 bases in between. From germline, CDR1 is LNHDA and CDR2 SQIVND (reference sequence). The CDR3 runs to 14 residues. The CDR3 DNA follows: TGTGCCAGTGTTGGACACCTAAGCAATCAGCCCCAGCATTTT. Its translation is CASVGHLSNQPQHF.

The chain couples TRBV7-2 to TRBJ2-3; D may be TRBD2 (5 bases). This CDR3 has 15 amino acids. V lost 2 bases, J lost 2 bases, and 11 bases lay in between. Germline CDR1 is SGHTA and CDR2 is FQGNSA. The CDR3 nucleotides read TGTGCCAGCAGCTTACGGGCGGGCCTCACAGATACGCAGTATTTT. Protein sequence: CASSLRAGLTDTQYF. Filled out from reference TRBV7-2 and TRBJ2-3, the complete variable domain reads GAGVSQSPSNKVTEKGKDVELRCDPISGHTALYWYRQSLGQGLEFLIYFQGNSAPDKSGLPSDRFSAERTGGSVSTLTIQRTQQEDSAVYLCASSLRAGLTDTQYFGPGTRLTVL.

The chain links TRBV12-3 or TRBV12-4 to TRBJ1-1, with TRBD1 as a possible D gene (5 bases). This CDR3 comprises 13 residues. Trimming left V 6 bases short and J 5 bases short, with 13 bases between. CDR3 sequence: CASRLMGGTEAFF. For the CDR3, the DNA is TGTGCCAGCAGACTTATGGGGGGGACTGAAGCTTTCTTT.

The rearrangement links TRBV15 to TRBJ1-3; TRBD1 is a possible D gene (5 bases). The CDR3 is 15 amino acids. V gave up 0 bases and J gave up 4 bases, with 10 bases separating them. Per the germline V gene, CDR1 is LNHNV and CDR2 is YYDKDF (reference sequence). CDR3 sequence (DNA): TGTGCCACCAGCAGAGACCTAGGGGCCGGAAACACCATATATTTT. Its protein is CATSRDLGAGNTIYF.

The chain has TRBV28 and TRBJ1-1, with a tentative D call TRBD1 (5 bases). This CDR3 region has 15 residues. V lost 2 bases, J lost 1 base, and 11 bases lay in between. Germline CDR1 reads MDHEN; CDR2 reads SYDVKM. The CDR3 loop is CASSLRQGGNTEAFF. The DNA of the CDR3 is TGTGCCAGCAGTTTACGGCAGGGTGGGAACACTGAAGCTTTCTTT. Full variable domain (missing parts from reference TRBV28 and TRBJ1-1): DVKVTQSSRYLVKRTGEKVFLECVQDMDHENMFWYRQDPGLGLRLIYFSYDVKMKEKGDIPEGYSVSREKKERFSLILESASTNQTSMYLCASSLRQGGNTEAFFGQGTRLTVV.

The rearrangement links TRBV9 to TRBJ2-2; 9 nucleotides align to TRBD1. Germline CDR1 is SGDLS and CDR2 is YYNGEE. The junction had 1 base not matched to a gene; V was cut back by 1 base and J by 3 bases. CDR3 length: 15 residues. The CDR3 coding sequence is TGTGCCAGCAGCGTAACAGGGGGCCACACCGGGGAGCTGTTTTTT. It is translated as CASSVTGGHTGELFF.